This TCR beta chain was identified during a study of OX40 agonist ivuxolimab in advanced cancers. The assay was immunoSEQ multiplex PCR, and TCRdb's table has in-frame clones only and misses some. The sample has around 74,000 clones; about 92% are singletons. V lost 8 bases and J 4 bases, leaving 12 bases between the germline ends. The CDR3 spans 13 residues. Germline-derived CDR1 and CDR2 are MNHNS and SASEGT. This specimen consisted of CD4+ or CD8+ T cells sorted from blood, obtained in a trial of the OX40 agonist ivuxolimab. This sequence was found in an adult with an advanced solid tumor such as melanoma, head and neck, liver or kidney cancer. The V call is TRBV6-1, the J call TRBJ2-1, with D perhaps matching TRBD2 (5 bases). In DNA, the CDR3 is TGTGCCAGCTTTTCAGGACTTTACAATGAGCAGTTCTTC. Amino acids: CASFSGLYNEQFF.